These 21 T cell receptor beta chains came from one sample sequenced in a study of blood T cell repertoires in COVID-19. Sequenced by immunoSEQ multiplex PCR; TCRdb stores in-frame clones only, minus some. The data show tens of thousands of clones, about 89% seen once. Material: peripheral blood. The source of these receptors is a man between 60 and 70 years old with acute or convalescent COVID-19.

V gene TRBV19 combines with J gene TRBJ1-2; TRBD1 matches at 8 bases. The CDR3 has 14 residues. V was pared by 4 bases and J by 8 bases, with 9 bases of the junction left unmatched. The germline V gene encodes CDR1 LNHDA and CDR2 SQIVND (reference sequence). CDR3 region: CASSTTGVLQGYTF. In DNA, the CDR3 is TGTGCCAGTAGTACGACAGGGGTCTTACAAGGCTACACCTTC. The full variable domain, its missing parts supplied by reference TRBV19 and TRBJ1-2, is DGGITQSPKYLFRKEGQNVTLSCEQNLNHDAMYWYRQDPGQGLRLIYYSQIVNDFQKGDIAEGYSVSREKKESFPLTVTSAQKNPTAFYLCASSTTGVLQGYTFGSGTRLTVV.

The chain links TRBV7-2 to TRBJ1-4; D perhaps matches TRBD1 (6 bases). Germline loops: CDR1 SGHTA, CDR2 FQGNSA. V shed 2 bases and J shed 7 bases, with 14 bases lying between them. The CDR3 is 15 residues long. The CDR3 reads CASSLTGTEAEKLFF. As DNA, the CDR3 is TGTGCCAGCAGCTTAACAGGGACGGAGGCTGAAAAACTGTTTTTT. Filled out from reference TRBV7-2 and TRBJ1-4, the complete variable domain reads GAGVSQSPSNKVTEKGKDVELRCDPISGHTALYWYRQSLGQGLEFLIYFQGNSAPDKSGLPSDRFSAERTGGSVSTLTIQRTQQEDSAVYLCASSLTGTEAEKLFFGSGTQLSVL.

This sequence joins TRBV11-3 and TRBJ2-7; 7 nucleotides agree with TRBD2. Trimming took 5 bases from V and 2 from J; bases not matched to a gene: 9. This CDR3 is built from 15 residues. Germline lookup yields CDR1 SGHNT and CDR2 YENEEA. CDR3: CASSPSGALAYEQYF. DNA for the CDR3: TGTGCCAGCAGCCCCAGCGGGGCCCTGGCCTACGAGCAGTACTTC. Supplemented by reference TRBV11-3 and TRBJ2-7, the full variable domain reads EAGVVQSPRYKIIEKKQPVAFWCNPISGHNTLYWYLQNLGQGPELLIRYENEEAVDDSQLPKDRFSAERLKGVDSTLKIQPAELGDSAVYLCASSPSGALAYEQYFGPGTRLTVT.

The chain combines TRBV11-2 with TRBJ2-1, with TRBD2 matching over 10 bases. V trimming: 2 bases; J trimming: 2 bases; junction bases outside the gene matches: 3. The CDR3 contains 16 residues. Germline CDR1 and CDR2: SGHAT and FQNNGV. Here the CDR3 DNA reads TGTGCCAGCAGCTTAATAGCGGGAGGTCCCTACAATGAGCAGTTCTTC. Translating it yields CASSLIAGGPYNEQFF.

The CDR3 spells CASSLEGGVGNEQFF. The CDR3 coding sequence is TGTGCCAGCAGCTTAGAAGGGGGAGTGGGCAATGAGCAGTTCTTC. The J gene is TRBJ2-1, the V gene TRBV7-9; a weak D match, TRBD1 (6 bases). V lost 1 base and J 6 bases, leaving 13 bases between the germline ends. Germline V CDR1 and CDR2: SEHNR, FQNEAQ (reference sequence). The CDR3 spans 15 residues.

V and J are TRBV28 and TRBJ2-7, with TRBD2 matching 14 bases. This CDR3 contains 19 residues. Losses at the gene ends were 4 bases for V and 7 bases for J; bases not matched to a gene: 18. Germline loops: CDR1 MDHEN, CDR2 SYDVKM. CDR3 coding DNA: TGTGCCAGCAGTTCACTCGTCCCGGGACTAGCGGGGGCGGATCGGGAGCAGTACGTC. It is translated as CASSSLVPGLAGADREQYV.

The chain joins TRBV7-6 to TRBJ2-5, with D tentatively TRBD2 (7 bases). This CDR3 has 16 amino acids. Germline CDR1 SGHVS, CDR2 FNYEAQ. Trimming removed 5 bases from V and 4 bases from J, with 20 bases in between. The CDR3 nucleotides read TGTGCCAGCAGCAGACGACTAGCAGGGGTTGGAGAGACCCAGTACTTC. This codes for CASSRRLAGVGETQYF.

This rearrangement joins TRBV20-1 to TRBJ1-1, with D possibly TRBD1 on 5 matching bases. V was pared by 3 bases and J by 2 bases, with 13 bases between. The CDR3 runs 14 residues. Per the germline V gene, CDR1 is DFQATT and CDR2 is SNEGSKA (reference sequence). CDR3 sequence reads: CSASIMGTNTEAFF. The CDR3 bases are TGCAGTGCTAGTATAATGGGGACTAACACTGAAGCTTTCTTT.

V is TRBV5-1 and J is TRBJ2-1; maybe TRBD2 (6 bases). Trimming left V 4 bases short and J 2 bases short, with 16 bases between. Germline V gene lookup returns CDR1 SGHRS and CDR2 YFSETQ. The CDR3 runs 16 residues. CDR3 in DNA: TGCGCCAGCAGCCCCCAAGGTAGCGGAGCCTACAATGAGCAGTTCTTC. Its translation is CASSPQGSGAYNEQFF.

The chain is built from TRBV7-9 and TRBJ2-2, with TRBD1 matching 8 bases. The ends lost 6 bases at V and 4 bases at J; junction bases unmatched: 7. The CDR3 has 15 residues. Germline V CDR1 and CDR2: SEHNR, FQNEAQ (reference sequence). CDR3 residues: CASSPDRAGTGELFF. Here the CDR3 DNA reads TGTGCCAGCAGTCCGGACAGGGCCGGCACCGGGGAGCTGTTTTTT.

This clone was recorded once. The rearrangement uses TRBV5-6 and TRBJ1-4; no clear D gene. Germline CDR1 reads SGHDT; CDR2 reads YYEEEE. Trimming took off 0 bases at V and 7 bases at J, with 10 bases between the two ends. The CDR3 length is 14 residues. The CDR3 DNA is TGTGCCAGCAGCTTGGGTAGTGTAACTGAAAAACTGTTTTTT. Translation gives CASSLGSVTEKLFF. The full variable domain, with the rest looked up from reference TRBV5-6 and TRBJ1-4, is DAGVTQSPTHLIKTRGQQVTLRCSPKSGHDTVSWYQQALGQGPQFIFQYYEEEERQRGNFPDRFSGHQFPNYSSELNVNALLLGDSALYLCASSLGSVTEKLFFGSGTQLSVL.

In DNA, the CDR3 is TGTGCCTGGTCCCTCGACAGGAACACTGAAGCTTTCTTT. This encodes CAWSLDRNTEAFF. The rearrangement links TRBV30 to TRBJ1-1, with TRBD1 as a possible D gene (5 bases). Germline V CDR1 and CDR2: GTSNPN, SVGIG (reference sequence). Trimming took off 5 bases at V and 1 base at J, with 11 bases between the two ends. This CDR3 is 13 amino acids long.

This clone was detected once. The chain has TRBV27 and TRBJ1-3; 9 nucleotides line up with TRBD1. CDR3 length equals 17 residues. Germline assignment: CDR1 MNHEY and CDR2 SMNVEV (reference sequence). With V trimmed by 4 bases and J by 1 base, 8 bases remained unmatched. This CDR3 is CASSSLDRGKSGNTIYF. The CDR3 DNA sequence: TGTGCCAGCAGTTCCCTCGACAGGGGGAAGTCTGGAAACACCATATATTTT.

The rearrangement links TRBV7-6 to TRBJ1-1, with 7 bases that match TRBD1. V dropped 3 bases and J dropped 5; count of bases not matched to a gene: 6. The CDR3 runs 14 residues. Germline CDR1 is SGHVS and CDR2 is FNYEAQ. The CDR3: CASSLGRGRTEAFF. The DNA for the CDR3 is TGTGCCAGCAGCTTGGGCAGGGGGAGGACTGAAGCTTTCTTT.

CDR3: CASSFKREPGTEAFF. The CDR3 DNA reads TGCGCCAGCAGCTTTAAACGGGAGCCCGGGACTGAAGCTTTCTTT. The chain combines TRBV5-1 with TRBJ1-1; D unclear. This CDR3 has 15 residues. Between the trimmed V and J ends, which lost 2 bases and 5 bases, there was a span of 16 bases. Germline V gene sequence: CDR1 SGHRS, CDR2 YFSETQ.

The rearrangement links TRBV2 to TRBJ1-2, with TRBD1 as a possible D gene (6 bases). Germline V gives CDR1 SNHLY, CDR2 FYNNEI. CDR3 size: 12 residues. V shed 5 bases and J shed 11 bases, with 15 bases lying between them. The CDR3 DNA is TGTGCCAGCAGTAGGGACACCCGAGGGTACACCTTC. Translation gives CASSRDTRGYTF.

V is TRBV6-5 and J is TRBJ1-5; no firm D call. Germline V gene sequence: CDR1 MNHEY, CDR2 SVGAGI. The V and J ends lost 0 bases and 2 bases respectively, with 8 bases between them. The CDR3 covers 15 residues. The CDR3 here is CASSYSRLGNQPQHF. The CDR3 coding sequence is TGTGCCAGCAGTTACTCGCGGTTAGGCAATCAGCCCCAGCATTTT.

V gene TRBV5-6 combines with J gene TRBJ2-7; 11 nucleotides agree with TRBD1. Germline CDR1 and CDR2: SGHDT and YYEEEE. V lost 2 bases, J lost 2 bases, and 9 bases stayed unmatched. CDR3 length equals 17 residues. DNA for the CDR3: TGTGCCAGCAGCTTTACGTTCGGGACAGGGGGTGCCTACGAGCAGTACGTC. It specifies CASSFTFGTGGAYEQYV.

The rearrangement links TRBV7-2 to TRBJ1-6, with D perhaps matching TRBD1 (6 bases). Germline V gene data show CDR1 as SGHTA and CDR2 as FQGNSA. There are 14 residues in the CDR3. Deletions cut 4 bases from V and 9 bases from J, with 13 bases between. The CDR3 DNA reads TGTGCCAGCAGCTCGACAGGACCGCGTTCACCCCTCCACTTT. It encodes CASSSTGPRSPLHF.

The V gene is TRBV12-3 or TRBV12-4, the J gene TRBJ2-1, with a possible D match to TRBD1 (5 bases). Trimming removed 6 bases at V and 8 bases at J, with 11 bases between. The CDR3 extends over 12 amino acids. CDR3 DNA: TGTGCCAGCAGGTCCAGGGTGCATGAGCAGTTCTTC. It specifies CASRSRVHEQFF.

The chain carries TRBV7-8 and TRBJ2-6; a possible D gene is TRBD1 (5 bases). V dropped 2 bases and J dropped 0 bases, with 11 bases sitting between them. Germline CDR1 SGHVS, CDR2 FQNEAQ. CDR3 length equals 17 residues. The CDR3 coding sequence is TGTGCCAGCAGCTTATTTTCAAGGGGCTCTGGGGCCAACGTCCTGACTTTC. The encoded protein is CASSLFSRGSGANVLTF. Complete variable domain (other parts from reference TRBV7-8 and TRBJ2-6): GAGVSQSPRYKVAKRGQDVALRCDPISGHVSLFWYQQALGQGPEFLTYFQNEAQLDKSGLPSDRFFAERPEGSVSTLKIQRTQQEDSAVYLCASSLFSRGSGANVLTFGAGSRLTVL.